Below, 14 T cell receptor beta chains from the same sample are listed, as sequenced in a study of lymphopenia after photon versus proton radiotherapy. The data were produced by immunoSEQ multiplex PCR, yet TCRdb's version contains in-frame clones alone and is incomplete. The sample shows over 10,000 clones, about 87% of them seen only once. The starting material was peripheral blood, obtained from a patient treated with photon-based radiotherapy. These TCRs come from a man aged 60 to 75 with pancreatic cancer.

The chain joins TRBV7-3 to TRBJ1-2; TRBD1 is a possible D gene (5 bases). V lost 5 bases and J lost 2, with 18 bases in between. The CDR3 is 16 residues long. CDR1 SGHTA and CDR2 FQGTGA come from the germline V gene. The CDR3 region is CASSPGRGSGNYGYTF. The CDR3 nucleotides read TGTGCCAGCAGCCCGGGACGAGGCTCGGGAAACTATGGCTACACCTTC.

The chain has TRBV10-3 and TRBJ2-5; D gene uncertain. Looked up from germline, CDR1 is ENHRY and CDR2 is SYGVKD. The length of the CDR3 is 13 residues. With 5 bases removed from V and 0 bases from J, the gap between germline ends came to 7 bases. The CDR3 region is CAISPTDQETQYF. CDR3 DNA: TGTGCCATCAGTCCGACGGACCAAGAGACCCAGTACTTC.

The chain is built from TRBV11-2 and TRBJ2-7, with TRBD1 matching over 10 bases. This CDR3 has 15 residues. Germline assignment: CDR1 SGHAT and CDR2 FQNNGV. Trimming cost V 6 bases and J 7 bases; bases outside gene matches: 12. The CDR3 is CASSRQTGGLGEQYF. CDR3 nucleotide sequence: TGTGCCAGCAGTCGACAGACAGGGGGCCTTGGGGAGCAGTACTTC.

The rearrangement joins TRBV27 to TRBJ2-1, with 7 nucleotides matching TRBD1. Germline V gives CDR1 MNHEY, CDR2 SMNVEV (reference sequence). Trimming took 5 bases from V and 4 from J; bases not matched to a gene: 8. The CDR3 loop spans 15 amino acids. CDR3 sequence: CASSAPGQLYNEQFF. In DNA, the CDR3 is TGTGCCAGCAGTGCTCCGGGACAGCTTTACAATGAGCAGTTCTTC.

The rearrangement links TRBV13 to TRBJ2-7; D might be TRBD1 or TRBD2, each matching 5 bases. Trimming took off 6 bases at V and 0 bases at J, with 15 bases between the two ends. The germline CDR1 and CDR2 sequences are PRHDT and FYEKMQ (reference sequence). The CDR3 consists of 15 residues. In DNA form, the CDR3 reads TGTGCCAGCAGTAACACCGGGACGGGCTCCTACGAGCAGTACTTC. It translates to CASSNTGTGSYEQYF.

The CDR3 sequence: CSTPGQGTDTQYF. The CDR3 bases are TGCAGCACCCCTGGACAGGGCACAGATACGCAGTATTTT. V is TRBV29-1 and J is TRBJ2-3; 7 nucleotides align to TRBD1. CDR1 and CDR2 from the germline V gene are SQVTM and ANQGSEA. V was pared by 8 bases and J by 1 base, with 6 bases of the junction left unmatched. The CDR3 runs to 13 residues.

The V gene is TRBV6-5, the J gene TRBJ1-3; no definite D call. Germline V CDR1 and CDR2: MNHEY, SVGAGI. V lost 10 bases and J 0 bases, leaving 10 bases between the germline ends. This CDR3 region has 13 residues. CDR3: CATVTTSGNTIYF. In DNA, the CDR3 is TGTGCCACCGTCACAACCTCTGGAAACACCATATATTTT.

V and J are TRBV6-5 and TRBJ1-1; weak D call: TRBD1 (6 bases). Germline V gives CDR1 MNHEY, CDR2 SVGAGI. V lost 4 bases and J 1 base, leaving 10 bases between the germline ends. The CDR3 covers 14 residues. The CDR3: CASSSGHQNTEAFF. CDR3 sequence (DNA): TGTGCCAGCAGTTCGGGACATCAGAACACTGAAGCTTTCTTT.

The chain links TRBV11-2 to TRBJ1-1; D call uncertain. CDR3 length: 12 residues. Per the germline V gene, CDR1 is SGHAT and CDR2 is FQNNGV. With 5 bases removed from V and 9 bases from J, the gap between germline ends came to 13 bases. In DNA, the CDR3 is TGTGCCAGCAGCGCCGGCCCGGGAAAAGCTTTCTTT. Protein product: CASSAGPGKAFF.

The genes are TRBV7-9 and TRBJ1-2; tentative D call: TRBD1 (5 bases). CDR1 is SEHNR and CDR2 is FQNEAQ in the germline V gene (reference sequence). V was shortened by 2 bases and J by 7 bases, with 20 bases between the two germline ends. This CDR3 has 16 residues. This CDR3 reads CASSLLTVIGAAGYTF. The CDR3 nucleotides read TGTGCCAGCAGCTTACTTACGGTTATTGGGGCTGCTGGCTACACCTTC.

The rearrangement joins TRBV6-1 to TRBJ2-7; possibly TRBD1 or TRBD2 for D (6 bases each). The CDR3 length is 15 residues. The ends were cut back, 7 bases at V and 3 bases at J, with 19 bases in the middle. Germline-derived CDR1 and CDR2 are MNHNS and SASEGT. This CDR3 reads CASTAGGSVVYEQYF. The CDR3 DNA sequence: TGTGCCAGCACCGCCGGGGGCTCCGTAGTCTACGAGCAGTACTTC.

J is TRBJ2-1 and V is TRBV27, with 7 bases identical to TRBD1. The CDR3 sequence is 15 residues long. Trimming removed 3 bases from V and 3 bases from J; junction bases left unmatched: 5. Germline lookup yields CDR1 MNHEY and CDR2 SMNVEV (reference sequence). CDR3 nucleotide sequence: TGTGCCAGCAGTTTGACAGGGTTTGGCTACAATGAGCAGTTCTTC. Translating it yields CASSLTGFGYNEQFF.

The genes are TRBV9 and TRBJ2-6; D assignment may be TRBD1 or TRBD2 (5 bases each). The germline CDR1 and CDR2 sequences are SGDLS and YYNGEE. V lost 6 bases, J lost 11 bases, and 12 bases lay in between. This CDR3 comprises 12 residues. The CDR3 reads CASNRDGYVLTF. For the CDR3, the DNA is TGTGCCAGCAACCGGGACGGCTACGTCCTGACTTTC. The complete variable domain, with remaining parts taken from reference TRBV9 and TRBJ2-6, reads DSGVTQTPKHLITATGQRVTLRCSPRSGDLSVYWYQQSLDQGLQFLIQYYNGEERAKGNILERFSAQQFPDLHSELNLSSLELGDSALYFCASNRDGYVLTFGAGSRLTVL.

This chain joins TRBV27 and TRBJ2-7; D unclear. The length of the CDR3 is 12 residues. V was shortened by 3 bases and J by 0 bases, with 3 bases between the two germline ends. Germline V gene data show CDR1 as MNHEY and CDR2 as SMNVEV (reference sequence). The CDR3 reads CASSLGSYEQYF. For the CDR3, the DNA is TGTGCCAGCAGTTTGGGCTCCTACGAGCAGTACTTC.